The 24 T cell receptor beta chains listed next were all sequenced from one sample in a study of cytomegalovirus exposure and HLA in healthy donors. Primers included in the PCR were 60 Vbeta and 13 Jbeta primers. Measured with immunoSEQ multiplex PCR; TCRdb has only the in-frame clones, and not every one. The sample has about 150,000 clones; approximately 80% are singletons. Material for sequencing was PBMCs. The receptors shown here come from a man aged 25 to 40 in good health and CMV-seronegative.

The rearrangement joins TRBV9 to TRBJ1-1; 8 positions match TRBD1. J was trimmed by 1 base and V by 0 bases; bases with no gene match: 2. Germline V gives CDR1 SGDLS, CDR2 YYNGEE. This CDR3 spans 15 amino acids. For the CDR3, the DNA is TGTGCCAGCAGCGTAGAGGGGACAGGGAACACTGAAGCTTTCTTT. It codes for CASSVEGTGNTEAFF.

The chain carries TRBV30 and TRBJ1-2; D gene ambiguous. Trimming took 2 bases from V and 4 from J, leaving 14 bases between them. The germline gives CDR1 GTSNPN, CDR2 SVGIG (reference sequence). This CDR3 region has 14 residues. The CDR3 sequence is CAWSTNNGFYGYTF. DNA for the CDR3: TGTGCCTGGAGTACTAATAACGGATTCTATGGCTACACCTTC.

The CDR3 coding sequence is TGTGCCAGCAGCGACCTGACTAGCGGGATTTACAATGAGCAGTTCTTC. It encodes CASSDLTSGIYNEQFF. The rearrangement joins TRBV5-6 to TRBJ2-1, with 11 bases that match TRBD2. Per germline, CDR1 SGHDT and CDR2 YYEEEE. After removal of 4 bases from V and 4 bases from J, the junction contained 7 bases not matched to a gene. The CDR3 runs to 16 residues.

The rearrangement links TRBV28 to TRBJ2-5; the D gene is possibly TRBD1 (5 bases). Germline V gives CDR1 MDHEN, CDR2 SYDVKM. This CDR3 has 13 amino acids. V was trimmed by 3 bases and J by 2 bases, leaving 7 bases between them. In nucleotides, the CDR3 is TGTGCCAGCAGTTTCGCAGGGCAAGAGACCCAGTACTTC. It encodes CASSFAGQETQYF.

The chain is built from TRBV16 and TRBJ2-7; D call uncertain. The CDR3 has 12 residues. Germline CDR1 reads KGHSY; CDR2 reads FQNENV. The V gene lost 4 bases and the J gene lost 2 bases, with 6 bases spanning the gap. The CDR3 is CASSPIAYEQYF. CDR3 coding DNA: TGTGCCAGCAGCCCCATAGCCTACGAGCAGTACTTC.

The chain employs TRBV29-1 and TRBJ1-2, with D tentatively TRBD1 (6 bases). CDR1 and CDR2 (germline): SQVTM, ANQGSEA. The CDR3 spans 14 residues. Trimming removed 4 bases at V and 4 bases at J, with 16 bases between. The CDR3 spells CSVVSGQLLYGYTF. In DNA form, the CDR3 reads TGCAGCGTTGTCTCCGGACAGCTACTCTATGGCTACACCTTC.

The chain links TRBV6-1 to TRBJ1-4; no reliable D call. From germline, CDR1 is MNHNS and CDR2 SASEGT. The germline V and J ends were trimmed by 10 bases and 0 bases, with 15 bases remaining between them. This CDR3 contains 15 residues. CDR3 in DNA: TGTGCCACTTCGCCCCCGGGTGCAACTAATGAAAAACTGTTTTTT. Translating it yields CATSPPGATNEKLFF.

V usage is TRBV7-6 and J usage is TRBJ2-1, with a tentative D call TRBD2 (6 bases). Germline V lookup: CDR1 SGHVS, CDR2 FNYEAQ. V shed 2 bases and J shed 6 bases, with 8 bases lying between them. There are 13 residues in the CDR3. In nucleotides, the CDR3 is TGTGCCAGCAGCTTAAGGACTATCAATGAGCAGTTCTTC. This translates into CASSLRTINEQFF. Variable domain in full (rest from reference TRBV7-6 and TRBJ2-1): GAGVSQSPRYKVTKRGQDVALRCDPISGHVSLYWYRQALGQGPEFLTYFNYEAQQDKSGLPNDRFSAERPEGSISTLTIQRTEQRDSAMYRCASSLRTINEQFFGPGTRLTVL.

J is TRBJ2-7 and V is TRBV11-3, with 9 bases identical to TRBD1. CDR3 length: 12 residues. Germline V gene data show CDR1 as SGHNT and CDR2 as YENEEA. V dropped 3 bases and J dropped 7; count of bases not matched to a gene: 1. The CDR3 loop reads CASSLDRGEQYF. CDR3 in DNA: TGTGCCAGCAGCTTGGACAGGGGTGAGCAGTACTTC.

V usage is TRBV7-6 and J usage is TRBJ2-7; D might be TRBD1 (5 bases). The CDR3 length is 16 residues. Germline V gene sequence: CDR1 SGHVS, CDR2 FNYEAQ. V was cut by 4 bases and J by 0 bases, with 16 bases left in between. In nucleotides, the CDR3 is TGTGCCAGCAGCTCTTGGGAACAGGCCAGCTCCTACGAGCAGTACTTC. Its protein product is CASSSWEQASSYEQYF. Looking up the rest from reference TRBV7-6 and TRBJ2-7 gives the full variable domain: GAGVSQSPRYKVTKRGQDVALRCDPISGHVSLYWYRQALGQGPEFLTYFNYEAQQDKSGLPNDRFSAERPEGSISTLTIQRTEQRDSAMYRCASSSWEQASSYEQYFGPGTRLTVT.

The chain recombines TRBV7-2 with TRBJ2-3, with TRBD2 as a possible D gene (5 bases). V shed 5 bases and J shed 1 base, with 10 bases lying between them. CDR1 and CDR2 from the germline V gene are SGHTA and FQGNSA. The CDR3 has 14 residues. As DNA, the CDR3 is TGTGCCAGCAGCGACTACCTTGGCACAGATACGCAGTATTTT. The encoded protein is CASSDYLGTDTQYF.

This chain connects TRBV5-1 to TRBJ2-7; 12 bases align to TRBD2. The CDR3 is made up of 17 amino acids. Trimming removed 4 bases from V and 2 bases from J; junction bases left unmatched: 10. Germline V lookup: CDR1 SGHRS, CDR2 YFSETQ. The CDR3 reads CASSTGLAGLIPYEQYF. The CDR3 coding sequence is TGCGCCAGCAGCACCGGACTAGCGGGGTTAATCCCCTACGAGCAGTACTTC.

This clone showed up just a few times. V usage is TRBV7-9 and J usage is TRBJ2-2; D unresolved. Germline V gives CDR1 SEHNR, CDR2 FQNEAQ (reference sequence). The CDR3 is made up of 17 amino acids. V lost 1 base, J lost 5 bases, and 17 bases lay in between. The CDR3 protein is CASSLGFLLPQTGELFF. CDR3 DNA: TGTGCCAGCAGCTTAGGATTCTTGCTCCCTCAGACCGGGGAGCTGTTTTTT.

This clone was seen just once. The chain combines TRBV7-9 with TRBJ2-1; 8 positions match TRBD1. The CDR3 consists of 15 residues. Germline V gene lookup returns CDR1 SEHNR and CDR2 FQNEAQ (reference sequence). V lost 5 bases, J lost 0 bases, and 3 bases stayed unmatched. CDR3: CASSGQGHSYNEQFF. The CDR3 DNA reads TGTGCCAGCAGCGGACAGGGACACTCCTACAATGAGCAGTTCTTC.

V and J are TRBV29-1 and TRBJ1-2; D unresolved. CDR3 length: 13 residues. Germline V lookup: CDR1 SQVTM, CDR2 ANQGSEA. The V end lost 4 bases, the J end lost 5 bases, and 14 bases lay between the germline ends. CDR3 coding DNA: TGCAGCGTTGCACAGAATCCATTGTATGGCTACACCTTC. This gives the protein CSVAQNPLYGYTF.

This chain links TRBV29-1 with TRBJ2-7; the D gene is possibly TRBD1 (5 bases). This CDR3 has 10 amino acids. V lost 4 bases to trimming and J lost 6 bases, with 7 bases between them. The germline gives CDR1 SQVTM, CDR2 ANQGSEA. The CDR3 bases are TGCAGCGTTGGCGACAGCGAGCAGTACTTC. Translating it yields CSVGDSEQYF.

For the CDR3, the DNA is TGCGCCAGCAGCCAAGTGGACAGGGTCGGCTACGAGCAGTACTTC. Its protein is CASSQVDRVGYEQYF. The chain has TRBV4-3 and TRBJ2-7, with 8 bases aligning to TRBD1. Germline lookup yields CDR1 LGHNA and CDR2 YSLEER. The CDR3 runs to 15 residues. After removal of 1 base from V and 3 bases from J, the junction contained 5 bases not matched to a gene.

V gene TRBV12-2 combines with J gene TRBJ2-7; TRBD1 is the table's D call, not checked against the DNA. TRBV12-2 corresponds to a pseudogene. The CDR3 sequence is 16 residues long. The CDR3 bases are TGTGCAAGTCGCTTAGCCGGACAGACATTCTCCTACGAGCAGTACTTC. Its translation is CASRLAGQTFSYEQYF.

The rearrangement joins TRBV4-3 to TRBJ1-2, with 7 bases matching TRBD1. Losses at the gene ends were 1 base for V and 1 base for J; bases not matched to a gene: 6. Germline V gives CDR1 LGHNA, CDR2 YSLEER. The CDR3 has 16 residues. The CDR3 coding sequence is TGCGCCAGCAGCCAAGGCGACGGGACAGTTAACTATGGCTACACCTTC. This sequence encodes CASSQGDGTVNYGYTF.

The chain has TRBV2 and TRBJ1-5; D gene unclear. V was shortened by 4 bases and J by 6 bases, with 13 bases between the two germline ends. This CDR3 has 14 residues. Germline CDR1 SNHLY, CDR2 FYNNEI. The CDR3 loop reads CASSGNARSQPQHF. The CDR3 DNA follows: TGTGCCAGCAGTGGTAACGCACGCAGTCAGCCCCAGCATTTT.

This chain joins TRBV7-9 and TRBJ2-3; 7 bases fit TRBD2. V shed 0 bases, J shed 5 bases, and the junction held 2 bases outside the gene matches. The V gene's germline CDR1 is SEHNR and CDR2 FQNEAQ (reference sequence). The CDR3 sequence is 14 residues long. The CDR3: CASSLALAGDTQYF. The CDR3, as DNA: TGTGCCAGCAGCTTAGCTTTAGCGGGAGATACGCAGTATTTT.

This clone was observed a few times. V and J are TRBV29-1 and TRBJ1-1, with a tentative D call TRBD1 (6 bases). Germline values: CDR1 SQVTM, CDR2 ANQGSEA. This CDR3 is 13 amino acids long. The chain's CDR3 is CSVSQGVGTEAFF. DNA of the CDR3: TGCAGTGTGTCACAGGGTGTCGGCACTGAAGCTTTCTTT.

The gene calls are TRBV7-9 and TRBJ2-2, with TRBD1 matching over 7 bases. Germline loops: CDR1 SEHNR, CDR2 FQNEAQ (reference sequence). This CDR3 has 15 residues. V dropped 7 bases and J dropped 2; count of bases not matched to a gene: 7. CDR3 residues: CASTVTGRNTGELFF. The CDR3 DNA reads TGTGCCAGCACTGTGACAGGGAGAAACACCGGGGAGCTGTTTTTT. Based on the CDR3 plus reference TRBV7-9 and TRBJ2-2, the full variable domain is DTGVSQNPRHKITKRGQNVTFRCDPISEHNRLYWYRQTLGQGPEFLTYFQNEAQLEKSRLLSDRFSAERPKGSFSTLEIQRTEQGDSAMYLCASTVTGRNTGELFFGEGSRLTVL.

CDR3 nucleotides: TGTGCCAGCTCACCACCTCGAGGCGGGACTATGAACACTGAAGCTTTCTTT. It encodes CASSPPRGGTMNTEAFF. V and J are TRBV18 and TRBJ1-1; D may be TRBD1 (5 bases). CDR1 is KGHSH, CDR2 LQKENI, per germline. Trimming left V 0 bases short and J 0 bases short, with 14 bases between. This CDR3 spans 17 amino acids.